This TCR beta chain stems from a study of T cells in Graves' hyperthyroidism and ophthalmopathy. Study as a whole: Peripheral blood specimens were obtained at initial diagnosis, prior to any treatment.

Study-level findings and limits: The model foresaw ophthalmopathy a median approximately 6.3 months prior to onset. Peripheral blood also featured most of the thyroid clonotypes expanded above 0.001.

CDR3 length: 13 residues. Germline lookup yields CDR1 MDHEN and CDR2 SYDVKM. V was trimmed by 2 bases and J by 2 bases, leaving 4 bases between them. Diagnoses were established using clinical symptoms, serum thyroxine and TRAb, thyroid ultrasound and orbital computed tomography. Amplification of TCR beta CDR3 regions was performed using RNA transcripts as template. First-round RT-PCR of the TCR CDR3 relied on the HTBI primer set. TCRdb re-analysed the multiplex PCR reads in MiXCR, keeping a single row per CDR3 protein. Among hundreds of thousands of distinct CDR3 sequences listed, around 20% were seen once. There are a few counts of this clonotype. Antigen unknown.

The sequencing input was blood. The chain couples TRBV28 to TRBJ1-3; the D is unclear. This clonotype originated in a man aged 25-40 years with Graves' ophthalmopathy. The CDR3 nucleotides are TGTGCCAGCAGTTTAGGGACTGGAAACACCATATATTTT. Translated: CASSLGTGNTIYF.